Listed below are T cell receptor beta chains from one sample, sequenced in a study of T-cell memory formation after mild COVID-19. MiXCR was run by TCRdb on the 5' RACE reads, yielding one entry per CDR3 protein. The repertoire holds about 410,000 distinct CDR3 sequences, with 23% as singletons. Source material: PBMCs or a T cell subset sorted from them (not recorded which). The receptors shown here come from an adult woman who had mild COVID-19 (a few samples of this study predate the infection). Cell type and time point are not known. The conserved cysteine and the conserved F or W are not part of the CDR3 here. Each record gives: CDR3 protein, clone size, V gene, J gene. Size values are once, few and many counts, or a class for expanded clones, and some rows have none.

cdr3_aa: ATSESGQGLYT; clone_size: -; v_call: TRBV24-1; j_call: TRBJ1-2
cdr3_aa: ASRPKTGGGTQY; clone_size: few; v_call: TRBV7-2; j_call: TRBJ2-5
cdr3_aa: ASSQDGVGNTEAF; clone_size: few; v_call: TRBV3-1; j_call: TRBJ1-1
cdr3_aa: ASSQVSSTDTQY; clone_size: many; v_call: TRBV7-9; j_call: TRBJ2-3
cdr3_aa: ASSYATYEQY; clone_size: -; v_call: TRBV6-2/TRBV6-3; j_call: TRBJ2-7
cdr3_aa: ASSLTGQGGYGYT; clone_size: -; v_call: TRBV5-4; j_call: TRBJ1-2
cdr3_aa: AWSSGAEPLTDTQY; clone_size: -; v_call: TRBV30; j_call: TRBJ2-3
cdr3_aa: ASSLIGTLNTEAF; clone_size: -; v_call: TRBV5-8; j_call: TRBJ1-1
cdr3_aa: ASSVAGSGSHNEQF; clone_size: -; v_call: TRBV9; j_call: TRBJ2-1
cdr3_aa: ASSQEMRGGEAF; clone_size: -; v_call: TRBV4-3; j_call: TRBJ1-1
cdr3_aa: ATSDGRRGSSYEQY; clone_size: -; v_call: TRBV24-1; j_call: TRBJ2-7
cdr3_aa: SAWTGGTDTQY; clone_size: -; v_call: TRBV29-1; j_call: TRBJ2-3
cdr3_aa: ASSAAGLVYNEQF; clone_size: -; v_call: TRBV5-1; j_call: TRBJ2-1
cdr3_aa: ASSYGVGDTGELF; clone_size: -; v_call: TRBV6-5; j_call: TRBJ2-2
cdr3_aa: ASSQGGRGGSYEQY; clone_size: -; v_call: TRBV4-1; j_call: TRBJ2-7
cdr3_aa: ASSLSRESEQY; clone_size: few; v_call: TRBV7-3; j_call: TRBJ2-7
cdr3_aa: ASSPAVSGEKLF; clone_size: -; v_call: TRBV7-9; j_call: TRBJ1-4
cdr3_aa: ASSLDGARTDTQY; clone_size: -; v_call: TRBV11-2; j_call: TRBJ2-3
cdr3_aa: ASSPTPGRTGELF; clone_size: -; v_call: TRBV5-1; j_call: TRBJ2-2
cdr3_aa: ASSTPGSQRGGEQY; clone_size: few; v_call: TRBV6-5; j_call: TRBJ2-7
cdr3_aa: ASSSGGPQGDTQY; clone_size: few; v_call: TRBV5-1; j_call: TRBJ2-3
cdr3_aa: ASSSRPGTSTASEKQF; clone_size: -; v_call: TRBV13; j_call: TRBJ2-1
cdr3_aa: ASRLIAFSRGVADTQY; clone_size: few; v_call: TRBV7-9; j_call: TRBJ2-3
cdr3_aa: ASSPQGQEQY; clone_size: -; v_call: TRBV18; j_call: TRBJ2-7
cdr3_aa: ASSQDLGQGGINYGYT; clone_size: few; v_call: TRBV4-1; j_call: TRBJ1-2
cdr3_aa: ASGLTPYTDTQY; clone_size: medium-sized; v_call: TRBV7-8; j_call: TRBJ2-3